The 13 T cell receptor beta chains presented below share a single source sample, sequenced in a study of cytomegalovirus exposure and HLA in healthy donors (dated by TCRdb to between 2016 and 2019). Library construction relied on the immunoSEQ multiplex PCR assay. For the multiplex PCR, a mixture combining 60 forward primers for TCR Vbeta segments and 13 reverse primers for TCR Jbeta segments was used. The table was pulled from immuneACCESS by TCRdb, which kept in-frame rearrangements only. Such tables lose some clones; where checked, under half of the loss comes from unresolved V genes, and the rest has no known cause. In this sample the table shows about 110,000 clones, 65% to 85% of which occur a single time. The ten largest clones represent around 2.1% of the sample. The source material was PBMCs. The receptor set was obtained from a man aged 30-40 years in good health and CMV-seronegative.

The rearrangement links TRBV7-7 to TRBJ2-5; a possible D gene is TRBD1 (6 bases). This CDR3 is 11 amino acids long. The germline CDR1 and CDR2 sequences are SSHAT and FNYEAQ (reference sequence). The CDR3 bases are TGTGCTACTCTACAGGGAGAGACCCAGTACTTC. Translating gives CATLQGETQYF.

The genes are TRBV28 and TRBJ2-4; no clear D gene. The CDR3 consists of 17 residues. The germline V gene has CDR1 MDHEN and CDR2 SYDVKM. V was pared by 1 base and J by 0 bases, with 13 bases between. CDR3 residues: CASSLFSVILAKNIQYF. CDR3 DNA: TGTGCCAGCAGTTTATTCTCAGTCATTTTAGCCAAAAACATTCAGTACTTC.

This chain connects TRBV27 to TRBJ2-1; 8 nucleotides align to TRBD1. CDR1 is MNHEY, CDR2 SMNVEV, per germline (reference sequence). The CDR3 length is 14 residues. Trimming cost V 5 bases and J 6 bases; bases outside gene matches: 6. The CDR3 loop is CASSPGQGLNEQFF. CDR3 DNA sequence: TGTGCCAGCAGTCCAGGACAGGGTCTCAATGAGCAGTTCTTC.

The V gene is TRBV2, the J gene TRBJ1-3, with D possibly TRBD1 on 5 matching bases. Trimming took off 0 bases at V and 3 bases at J, with 27 bases between the two ends. Germline V gene lookup returns CDR1 SNHLY and CDR2 FYNNEI. The CDR3 loop spans 21 amino acids. CDR3 sequence: CASSEALFRSGGRSGGNTIYF. The CDR3 coding sequence is TGTGCCAGCAGTGAAGCGCTATTTAGGTCCGGGGGAAGATCTGGTGGAAACACCATATATTTT. The variable domain in full, completed from reference TRBV2 and TRBJ1-3, reads EPEVTQTPSHQVTQMGQEVILRCVPISNHLYFYWYRQILGQKVEFLVSFYNNEISEKSEIFDDQFSVERPDGSNFTLKIRSTKLEDSAMYFCASSEALFRSGGRSGGNTIYFGEGSWLTVV.

This sequence joins TRBV27 and TRBJ1-5; perhaps TRBD1 as D (6 bases). This CDR3 is 14 amino acids long. Looked up from germline, CDR1 is MNHEY and CDR2 is SMNVEV (reference sequence). With 5 bases removed from V and 5 bases from J, the gap between germline ends came to 13 bases. CDR3 coding DNA: TGTGCCAGCAGTCCGTGGACAGTCGATCAGCCCCAGCATTTT. Residues: CASSPWTVDQPQHF.

The genes are TRBV6-5 and TRBJ2-7; 9 nucleotides align to TRBD1. Germline V gene sequence: CDR1 MNHEY, CDR2 SVGAGI. Germline trimming cut 6 bases from V and 3 bases from J; bases unmatched to any gene: 3. The CDR3 extends over 13 amino acids. CDR3 loop: CASRRTGDYEQYF. CDR3 DNA sequence: TGTGCCAGCAGACGGACAGGGGACTACGAGCAGTACTTC.

The V and J genes are TRBV6-5 and TRBJ1-5; TRBD1 matches 10 bases. The CDR3 is 14 amino acids. CDR1 and CDR2 (germline): MNHEY, SVGAGI. Trimming cost V 4 bases and J 6 bases; bases outside gene matches: 3. The CDR3 nucleotides are TGTGCCAGCAGTTCCCGACAGGGGGCTCAGCCCCAGCATTTT. Its translation: CASSSRQGAQPQHF.

This clone was picked up a small number of times. The rearrangement links TRBV18 to TRBJ1-3; D unclear. Germline V gene lookup returns CDR1 KGHSH and CDR2 LQKENI. The CDR3 extends over 14 amino acids. Trimming cost V 2 bases and J 1 base, with 6 bases left between them. As DNA, the CDR3 is TGTGCCAGCTCACCAGCAGTGTCTGGAAACACCATATATTTT. Its translation: CASSPAVSGNTIYF.

This clone was counted only a few times. The chain links TRBV6-1 to TRBJ1-5; 8 nucleotides match TRBD1. This CDR3 has 14 amino acids. J gave up 3 bases and V 6 bases, and 4 bases lay outside the gene matches. Germline V lookup: CDR1 MNHNS, CDR2 SASEGT. The chain's CDR3 is CASRGQAANQPQHF. DNA of the CDR3: TGTGCCAGCAGGGGACAGGCGGCCAATCAGCCCCAGCATTTT.

The chain uses TRBV9 and TRBJ1-3; no clear D. V lost 4 bases to trimming and J lost 1 base, with 3 bases between them. The CDR3 contains 12 residues. Per germline, CDR1 SGDLS and CDR2 YYNGEE. CDR3 loop: CASSPSGNTIYF. CDR3 nucleotide sequence: TGTGCCAGCAGCCCTTCTGGAAACACCATATATTTT.

As concerns this clone: The sample holds other DNA sequences that translate to the same CDR3. The rearrangement uses TRBV15 and TRBJ1-1; D possibly corresponds to TRBD1 (5 bases). This CDR3 is built from 15 residues. The V gene lost 3 bases and the J gene lost 1 base, with 12 bases spanning the gap. Germline CDR1 is LNHNV and CDR2 is YYDKDF (reference sequence). The CDR3 region is CATSRGGTGNTEAFF. CDR3 DNA sequence: TGTGCCACCAGCAGGGGAGGGACTGGGAACACTGAAGCTTTCTTT.

The V and J genes are TRBV5-1 and TRBJ2-5, with 16 bases lining up with TRBD2. CDR1 is SGHRS, CDR2 YFSETQ, per germline. V lost 2 bases, J lost 2 bases, and 6 bases stayed unmatched. This CDR3 comprises 18 residues. CDR3 sequence (DNA): TGCGCCAGCAGCTTTCCGGGACTAGCGGGGGGGAAACAAGAGACCCAGTACTTC. As protein: CASSFPGLAGGKQETQYF.

V and J are TRBV11-2 and TRBJ1-1, with 9 bases lining up with TRBD1. The ends lost 5 bases at V and 4 bases at J; junction bases unmatched: 2. This CDR3 has 13 residues. The germline gives CDR1 SGHAT, CDR2 FQNNGV. The DNA of the CDR3 is TGTGCCAGCAGCCCGACAGGGGGCACTGAAGCTTTCTTT. Translated, it gives CASSPTGGTEAFF.